This TCR beta chain was sequenced for a study of shared clonotypes between healthy human individuals. Study-level results: A small donor pool kept down the genetic and exposure-history diversity that was represented.

With 2 bases clipped from V and 3 bases from J, the junction kept 8 bases outside the gene matches. Germline-derived CDR1 and CDR2 are SGHTS and YDEGEE. CDR3 length: 16 residues. Repertoires were generated with immunoSEQ multiplex PCR, while TCRdb's copy carries only in-frame clones and drops some. The sample holds approximately 1,000,000 clones, approximately 75% seen once. On this clone itself: What it recognizes is unknown.

This receptor was taken from a man younger than 35 in good health. Some clones in this sample may be carry-over from other donors' samples. The chain recombines TRBV5-8 with TRBJ1-2, with TRBD1 identical over 9 bases. The specimen was memory CD4+ T cells from PBMCs. The subset here: CD45RA-negative fraction. For the CDR3, the DNA is TGTGCCAGCAGCTTTGGGACAGGGTTATTCGACTATGGCTACACCTTC. It codes for CASSFGTGLFDYGYTF.